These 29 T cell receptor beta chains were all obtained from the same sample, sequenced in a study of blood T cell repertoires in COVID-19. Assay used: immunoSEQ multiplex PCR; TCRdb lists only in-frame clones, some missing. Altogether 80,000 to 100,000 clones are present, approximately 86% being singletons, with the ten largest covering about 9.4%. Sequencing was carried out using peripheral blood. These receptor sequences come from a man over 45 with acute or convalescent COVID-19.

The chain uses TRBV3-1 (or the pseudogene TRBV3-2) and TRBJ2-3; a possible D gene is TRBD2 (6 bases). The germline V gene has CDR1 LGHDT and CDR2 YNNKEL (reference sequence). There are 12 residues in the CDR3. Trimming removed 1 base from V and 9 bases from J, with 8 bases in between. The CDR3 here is CASSQATSTQYF. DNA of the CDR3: TGTGCCAGCAGCCAAGCAACTAGCACGCAGTATTTT.

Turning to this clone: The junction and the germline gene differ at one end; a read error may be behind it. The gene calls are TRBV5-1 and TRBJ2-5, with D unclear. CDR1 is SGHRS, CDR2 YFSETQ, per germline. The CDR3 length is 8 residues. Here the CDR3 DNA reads TGTCTCCAAGAGACCCAGTACTTC. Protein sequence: CLQETQYF.

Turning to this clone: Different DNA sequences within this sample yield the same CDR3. The CDR3 loop is CASSFLGQGDNEQFF. DNA for the CDR3: TGTGCCAGCAGTTTTTTAGGACAGGGAGACAATGAGCAGTTCTTC. This chain connects TRBV27 to TRBJ2-1; 8 nucleotides align to TRBD1. The CDR3 covers 15 residues. V lost 3 bases, J lost 5 bases, and 6 bases stayed unmatched. Germline V lookup: CDR1 MNHEY, CDR2 SMNVEV (reference sequence).

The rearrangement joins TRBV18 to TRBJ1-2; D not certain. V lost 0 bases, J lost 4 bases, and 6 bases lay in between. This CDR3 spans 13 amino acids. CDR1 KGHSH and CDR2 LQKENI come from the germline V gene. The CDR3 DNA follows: TGTGCCAGCTCACCACCGGGCCTCTATGGCTACACCTTC. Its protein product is CASSPPGLYGYTF. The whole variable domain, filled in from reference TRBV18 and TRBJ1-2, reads NAGVMQNPRHLVRRRGQEARLRCSPMKGHSHVYWYRQLPEEGLKFMVYLQKENIIDESGMPKERFSAEFPKEGPSILRIQQVVRGDSAAYFCASSPPGLYGYTFGSGTRLTVV.

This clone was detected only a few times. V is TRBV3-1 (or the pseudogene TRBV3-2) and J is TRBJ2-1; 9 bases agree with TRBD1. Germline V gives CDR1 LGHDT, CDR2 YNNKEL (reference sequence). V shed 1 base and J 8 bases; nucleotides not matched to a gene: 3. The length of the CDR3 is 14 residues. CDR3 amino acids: CASSQGQGVDEQFF. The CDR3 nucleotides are TGTGCCAGCAGCCAAGGACAGGGGGTCGATGAGCAGTTCTTC.

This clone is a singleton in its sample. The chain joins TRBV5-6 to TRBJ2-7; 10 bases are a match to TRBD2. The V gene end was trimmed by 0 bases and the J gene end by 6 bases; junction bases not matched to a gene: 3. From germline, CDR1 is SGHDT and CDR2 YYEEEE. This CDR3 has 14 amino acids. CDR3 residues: CASSLVSGRTEQYF. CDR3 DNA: TGTGCCAGCAGCTTGGTTAGCGGGAGGACCGAGCAGTACTTC.

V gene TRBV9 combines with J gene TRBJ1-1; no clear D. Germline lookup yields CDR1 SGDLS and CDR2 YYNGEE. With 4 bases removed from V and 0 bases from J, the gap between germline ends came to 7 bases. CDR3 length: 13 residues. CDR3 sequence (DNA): TGTGCCAGCAGCCCCCCGTTGAACACTGAAGCTTTCTTT. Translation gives CASSPPLNTEAFF.

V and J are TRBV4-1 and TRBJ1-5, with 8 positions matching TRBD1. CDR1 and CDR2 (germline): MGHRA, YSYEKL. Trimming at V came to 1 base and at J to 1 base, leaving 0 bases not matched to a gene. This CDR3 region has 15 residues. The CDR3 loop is CASSQGTGSNQPQHF. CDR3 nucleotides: TGCGCCAGCAGCCAAGGGACAGGGAGCAATCAGCCCCAGCATTTT.

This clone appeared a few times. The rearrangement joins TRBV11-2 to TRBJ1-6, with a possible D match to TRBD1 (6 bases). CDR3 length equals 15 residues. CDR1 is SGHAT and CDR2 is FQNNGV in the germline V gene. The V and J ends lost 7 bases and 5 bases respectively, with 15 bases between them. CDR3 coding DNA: TGTGCCAGCACCCCGGGGGGCCGTAATAATTCACCCCTCCACTTT. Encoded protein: CASTPGGRNNSPLHF.

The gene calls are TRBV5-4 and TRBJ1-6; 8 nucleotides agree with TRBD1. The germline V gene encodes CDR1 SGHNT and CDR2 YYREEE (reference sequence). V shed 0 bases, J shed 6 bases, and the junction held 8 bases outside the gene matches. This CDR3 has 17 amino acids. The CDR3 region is CASSLAPTTGANSPLHF. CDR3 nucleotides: TGTGCCAGCAGCTTGGCCCCCACGACAGGGGCTAATTCACCCCTCCACTTT.

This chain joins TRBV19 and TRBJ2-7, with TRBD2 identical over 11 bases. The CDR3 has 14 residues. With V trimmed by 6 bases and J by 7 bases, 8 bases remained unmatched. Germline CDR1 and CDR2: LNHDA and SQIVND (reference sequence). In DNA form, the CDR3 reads TGTGCCAGTAGACTCCTAGCGGGAGGTGGGGAGCAGTACTTC. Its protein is CASRLLAGGGEQYF.

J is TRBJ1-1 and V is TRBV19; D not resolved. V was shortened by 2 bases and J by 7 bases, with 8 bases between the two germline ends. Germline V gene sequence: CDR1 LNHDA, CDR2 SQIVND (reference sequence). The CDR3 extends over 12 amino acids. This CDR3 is CASSIRADEAFF. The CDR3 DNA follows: TGTGCCAGTAGTATAAGAGCCGATGAAGCTTTCTTT. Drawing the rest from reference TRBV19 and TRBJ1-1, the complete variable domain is DGGITQSPKYLFRKEGQNVTLSCEQNLNHDAMYWYRQDPGQGLRLIYYSQIVNDFQKGDIAEGYSVSREKKESFPLTVTSAQKNPTAFYLCASSIRADEAFFGQGTRLTVV.

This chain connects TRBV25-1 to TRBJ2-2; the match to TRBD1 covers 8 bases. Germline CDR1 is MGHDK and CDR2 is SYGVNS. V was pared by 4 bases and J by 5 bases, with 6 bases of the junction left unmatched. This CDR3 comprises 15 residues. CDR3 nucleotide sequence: TGTGCCAGCAGTGGAGACAGGGGAAGTACCGGGGAGCTGTTTTTT. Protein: CASSGDRGSTGELFF.

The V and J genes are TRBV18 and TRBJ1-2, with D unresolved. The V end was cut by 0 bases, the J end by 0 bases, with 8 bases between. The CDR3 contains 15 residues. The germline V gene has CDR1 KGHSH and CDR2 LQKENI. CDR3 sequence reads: CASSPPARTNYGYTF. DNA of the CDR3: TGTGCCAGCTCACCACCGGCACGCACTAACTATGGCTACACCTTC.

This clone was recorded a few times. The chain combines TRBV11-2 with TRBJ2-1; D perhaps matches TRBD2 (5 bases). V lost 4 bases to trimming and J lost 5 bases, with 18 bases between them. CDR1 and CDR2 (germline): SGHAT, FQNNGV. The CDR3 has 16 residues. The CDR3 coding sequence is TGTGCCAGCAGCTCCCTAGCAAGAGGGAGAGACAATGAGCAGTTCTTC. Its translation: CASSSLARGRDNEQFF.

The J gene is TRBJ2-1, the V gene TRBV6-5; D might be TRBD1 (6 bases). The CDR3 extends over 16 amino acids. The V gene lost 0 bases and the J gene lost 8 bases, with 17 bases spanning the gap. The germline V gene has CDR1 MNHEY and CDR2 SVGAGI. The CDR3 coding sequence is TGTGCCAGCAGTTACTCCTTTGGGGGCAAATTCCATGAGCAGTTCTTC. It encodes CASSYSFGGKFHEQFF.

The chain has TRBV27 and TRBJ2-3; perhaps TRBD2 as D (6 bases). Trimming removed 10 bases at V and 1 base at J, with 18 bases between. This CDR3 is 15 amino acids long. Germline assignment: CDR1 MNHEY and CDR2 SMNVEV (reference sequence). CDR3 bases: TGTGCCACCCAAACGAGACTAGTCGGCACAGATACGCAGTATTTT. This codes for CATQTRLVGTDTQYF.

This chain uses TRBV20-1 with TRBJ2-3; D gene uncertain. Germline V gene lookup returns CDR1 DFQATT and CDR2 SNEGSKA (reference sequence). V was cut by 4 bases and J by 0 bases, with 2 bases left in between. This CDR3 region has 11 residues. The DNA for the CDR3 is TGCAGTGCTACTAGCACAGATACGCAGTATTTT. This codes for CSATSTDTQYF.

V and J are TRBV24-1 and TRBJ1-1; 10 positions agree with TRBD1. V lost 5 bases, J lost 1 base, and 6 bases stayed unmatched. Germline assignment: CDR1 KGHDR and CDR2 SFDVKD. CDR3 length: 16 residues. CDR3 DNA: TGTGCCACCAGTGGTCCGGGACAGGGGAAGAACACTGAAGCTTTCTTT. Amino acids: CATSGPGQGKNTEAFF.

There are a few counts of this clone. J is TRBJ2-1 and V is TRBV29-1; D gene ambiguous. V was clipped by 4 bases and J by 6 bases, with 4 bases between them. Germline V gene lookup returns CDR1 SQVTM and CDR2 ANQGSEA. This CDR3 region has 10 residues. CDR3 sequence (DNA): TGCAGCGTTGTAATCAATGAGCAGTTCTTC. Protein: CSVVINEQFF.

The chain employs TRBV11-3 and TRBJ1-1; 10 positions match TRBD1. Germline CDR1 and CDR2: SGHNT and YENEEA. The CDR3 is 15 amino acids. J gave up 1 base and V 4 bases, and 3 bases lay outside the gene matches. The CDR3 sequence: CASSSGQGGNTEAFF. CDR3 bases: TGTGCCAGCAGCTCAGGACAGGGGGGGAACACTGAAGCTTTCTTT. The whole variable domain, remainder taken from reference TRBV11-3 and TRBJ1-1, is EAGVVQSPRYKIIEKKQPVAFWCNPISGHNTLYWYLQNLGQGPELLIRYENEEAVDDSQLPKDRFSAERLKGVDSTLKIQPAELGDSAVYLCASSSGQGGNTEAFFGQGTRLTVV.

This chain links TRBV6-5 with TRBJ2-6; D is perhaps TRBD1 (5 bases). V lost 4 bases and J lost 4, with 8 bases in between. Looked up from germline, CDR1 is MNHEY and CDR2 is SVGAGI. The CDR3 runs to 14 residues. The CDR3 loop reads CASSLGPGANVLTF. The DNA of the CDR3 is TGTGCCAGCAGTTTGGGGCCCGGGGCCAACGTCCTGACTTTC.

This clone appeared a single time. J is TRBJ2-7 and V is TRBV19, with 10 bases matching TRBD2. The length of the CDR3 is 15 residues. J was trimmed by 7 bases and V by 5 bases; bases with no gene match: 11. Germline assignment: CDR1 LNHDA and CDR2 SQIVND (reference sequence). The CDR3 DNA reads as TGTGCCAGTAGTGCCCTCCTAGCGGGAGCACGGGAGCAGTACTTC. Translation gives CASSALLAGAREQYF.

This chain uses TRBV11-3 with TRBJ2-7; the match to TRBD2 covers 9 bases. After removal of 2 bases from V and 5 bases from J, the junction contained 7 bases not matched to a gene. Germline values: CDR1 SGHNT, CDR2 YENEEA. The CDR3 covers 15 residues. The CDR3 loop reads CASSLRLAGPDEQYF. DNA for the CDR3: TGTGCCAGCAGCTTACGTCTAGCGGGGCCAGACGAGCAGTACTTC. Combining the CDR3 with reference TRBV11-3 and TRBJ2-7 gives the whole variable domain EAGVVQSPRYKIIEKKQPVAFWCNPISGHNTLYWYLQNLGQGPELLIRYENEEAVDDSQLPKDRFSAERLKGVDSTLKIQPAELGDSAVYLCASSLRLAGPDEQYFGPGTRLTVT.

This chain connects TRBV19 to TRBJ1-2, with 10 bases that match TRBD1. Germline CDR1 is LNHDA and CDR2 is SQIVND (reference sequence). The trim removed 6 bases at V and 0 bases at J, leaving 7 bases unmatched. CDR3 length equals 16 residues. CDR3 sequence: CASRERGTGANYGYTF. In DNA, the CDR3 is TGTGCCAGTAGGGAACGGGGGACAGGGGCTAACTATGGCTACACCTTC.

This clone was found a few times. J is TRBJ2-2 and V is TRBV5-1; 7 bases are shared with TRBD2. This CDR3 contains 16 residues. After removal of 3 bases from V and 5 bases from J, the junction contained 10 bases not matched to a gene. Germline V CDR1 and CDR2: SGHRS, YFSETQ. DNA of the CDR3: TGCGCCAGCAGCTCAAACCCGGGACTACTGACCGGGGAGCTGTTTTTT. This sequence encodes CASSSNPGLLTGELFF. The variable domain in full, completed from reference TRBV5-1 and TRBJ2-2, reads KAGVTQTPRYLIKTRGQQVTLSCSPISGHRSVSWYQQTPGQGLQFLFEYFSETQRNKGNFPGRFSGRQFSNSRSEMNVSTLELGDSALYLCASSSNPGLLTGELFFGEGSRLTVL.

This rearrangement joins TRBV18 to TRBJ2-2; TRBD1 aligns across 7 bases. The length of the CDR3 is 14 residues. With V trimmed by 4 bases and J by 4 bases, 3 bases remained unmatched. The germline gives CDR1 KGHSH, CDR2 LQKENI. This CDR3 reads CASSQGQTTGELFF. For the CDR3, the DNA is TGTGCCAGCTCACAGGGACAGACCACCGGGGAGCTGTTTTTT.

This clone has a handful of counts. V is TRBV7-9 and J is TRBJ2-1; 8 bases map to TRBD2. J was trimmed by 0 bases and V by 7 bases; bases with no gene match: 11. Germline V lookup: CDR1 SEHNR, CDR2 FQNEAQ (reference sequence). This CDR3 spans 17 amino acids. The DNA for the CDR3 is TGTGCCAGCATGGGAAGGCGGGAGGCCCTCTCCTACAATGAGCAGTTCTTC. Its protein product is CASMGRREALSYNEQFF.

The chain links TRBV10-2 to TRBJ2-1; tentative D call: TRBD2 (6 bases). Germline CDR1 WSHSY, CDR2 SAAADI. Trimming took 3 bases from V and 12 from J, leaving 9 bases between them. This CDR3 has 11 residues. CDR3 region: CASSDAGRQFF. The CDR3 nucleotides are TGCGCCAGCAGTGACGCGGGAAGGCAGTTCTTC.